This TCR beta chain was captured in a study of vaccination effects on CD4 cells after COVID-19. Sequencing was performed with immunoSEQ multiplex PCR; in TCRdb, only in-frame clones are kept and a portion is missing. Seen here are 35,000 to 40,000 clones, approximately 68% observed once, and the top ten hold under 15%. Sequencing followed a ViraFEST assay step that expanded antigen-specific CD4+ T cells with viral peptide pools. Following culture for about 11 days, CD4+ T cells were isolated. Nucleocapsid antibodies were negative in the vaccine recipients, who had never had SARS-CoV-2 infection. Wells containing a few million PBMC each were cultured with approximately 10 IU/ml IL-2 and approximately 9.6 ug/ml peptides. IL-2 medium supplanted half the medium on days 3 and 7. With regard to this clone: Its antigen is unidentified.

CDR1 and CDR2 from the germline V gene are SGDLS and YYNGEE. The CDR3 contains 18 residues. V lost 0 bases and J lost 2, with 20 bases in between. The source was CD4+ T cells from PBMCs cultured with HCoV-OC43 spike peptides, collected before COVID-19 vaccination. Subset in this sample: HCoV-OC43 spike overlapping peptide pool stimulation. The V gene is TRBV9, the J gene TRBJ2-5; D is unclear. The sequence was collected from a human donor who received a COVID-19 vaccine. The CDR3 region has the DNA TGTGCCAGCAGCGTAGGGCCCAGACTCCGACGCCTACAAGAGACCCAGTACTTC. Translation: CASSVGPRLRRLQETQYF.